The rows below give T cell receptor beta chains drawn from one sample of a study of cytomegalovirus exposure and HLA in healthy donors. Libraries were prepared by immunoSEQ multiplex PCR; TCRdb keeps only in-frame clonotypes and omits some of them. The profile covers under 150,000 clones, with roughly four fifths appearing a single time and 2.5% taken by the ten largest. The sample taken for sequencing was PBMCs. The source is a male donor in good health and CMV-seronegative. The CDR3 runs from the conserved cysteine through the conserved F or W. A D gene is named only where the DNA matches it firmly. Size is stated for part of the rows, as once, few or many counts, or as a class when the clone is expanded.

-	-	TRBV10-3	TRBJ2-1	TGTGCCATCAGTGAGGATCAGGGATATGAGCAGTTCTTC	CAISEDQGYEQFF
once	-	TRBV5-1	TRBJ1-1	TGCGCCAGCAGCTCGATGACAGGTCAGAACACTGAAGCTTTCTTT	CASSSMTGQNTEAFF
-	TRBD1	TRBV29-1	TRBJ1-5	TGCAGCGTTAAAACGACAGGGGGCAATCAGCCCCAGCATTTT	CSVKTTGGNQPQHF
-	-	TRBV18	TRBJ2-1	TGTGCCAGCTCACCACCTCTAGCCGATGAGCAGTTCTTC	CASSPPLADEQFF
-	-	TRBV27	TRBJ2-2	TGTGCCAGCAGTCCCTCCTCGGGGGGCTACACCGGGGAGCTGTTTTTT	CASSPSSGGYTGELFF
once	TRBD1	TRBV29-1	TRBJ2-1	TGCAGCGTTGAAGAATTCACAGGGGCAGGTGAGCAGTTCTTC	CSVEEFTGAGEQFF
-	TRBD2	TRBV6-5	TRBJ2-3	TGTGCCAGCAGTTACACAGCGGGAGTTACAGATACGCAGTATTTT	CASSYTAGVTDTQYF
-	-	TRBV4-3	TRBJ2-4	TGCGCCAGCAGCCAAGCCGACAGCAACATTCAGTACTTC	CASSQADSNIQYF
-	-	TRBV10-3	TRBJ2-2	TGTGCCATCAGTGAGTCGCTAGGGGGATCCGGGGAGCTGTTTTTT	CAISESLGGSGELFF
-	TRBD1	TRBV19	TRBJ1-5	TGTGCCAGTAGTTGGTCCGGGACAGCTTATAGCAATCAGCCCCAGCATTTT	CASSWSGTAYSNQPQHF
once	-	TRBV7-9	TRBJ1-1	TGTTCCAGCAGCTTAGTGGGGACAGAAGCTTTCTTT	CSSSLVGTEAFF
-	-	TRBV19	TRBJ1-1	TGTGCCAGTAGTTTCCAGGGTAGGGCTTTCTTT	CASSFQGRAFF
few	TRBD2	TRBV6-5	TRBJ2-4	TGTGCCAGCAGTTCTCTGAGCGGGAGTATAAACATTCAGTACTTC	CASSSLSGSINIQYF
-	-	TRBV11-2	TRBJ2-1	TGTGCCAGCAGCTTAGGTTTAGGGGATCACAATGAGCAGTTCTTC	CASSLGLGDHNEQFF
-	-	TRBV25-1	TRBJ1-2	TGTGCCAGCAGGACGCAGGGAGGAGGCTACACCTTC	CASRTQGGGYTF
-	-	TRBV30	TRBJ2-7	TGTGCCTGGAGTCCTACGGGGTACCCCCAGTACTTC	CAWSPTGYPQYF
-	TRBD2	TRBV7-6	TRBJ2-3	TGTGCCAGCAGCGGCCGACTAGCGGGAGCACCAGATACGCAGTATTTT	CASSGRLAGAPDTQYF
once	-	TRBV10-3	TRBJ1-5	TGTGCCATCAGTGATTCGGGTGAAAATCAGCCCCAGCATTTT	CAISDSGENQPQHF
-	TRBD2	TRBV18	TRBJ2-3	TGTGCCAGCTCACTCCCGCCCGGGGGGGCCGCCGGCACGCAGTATTTT	CASSLPPGGAAGTQYF
-	TRBD1	TRBV7-9	TRBJ2-7	TGTGCCAGCAGCTTAGAATGGGACAGGGGGTACGAGCAGTACTTC	CASSLEWDRGYEQYF
once	-	TRBV28	TRBJ2-7	TGTGCCAGCAGTTTCAGGGGACCCATTACCTACGAGCAGTACTTC	CASSFRGPITYEQYF
-	-	TRBV2	TRBJ1-2	TGTGCCAGCAAGGGGTACAGGGCCGGCTACACCTTC	CASKGYRAGYTF
-	-	TRBV7-3	TRBJ2-3	TGTGCCAGCACCCAATCAACTAGCTCAGATACGCAGTATTTT	CASTQSTSSDTQYF
-	TRBD2	TRBV4-3	TRBJ2-1	TGCGCCAGCAGCCAAGAGTGGATCCCCGGGACTAGCGTTTACAATGAGCAGTTCTTC	CASSQEWIPGTSVYNEQFF
-	TRBD1	TRBV28	TRBJ1-4	TGTGCCAGCAGTTTATGGCAGGGGGCCCGTGAAAAACTGTTTTTT	CASSLWQGAREKLFF
-	TRBD2	TRBV4-2	TRBJ2-1	TGTGCCAGCAGCCAGGAGCGGGATTTTAACTACAATGAGCAGTTCTTC	CASSQERDFNYNEQFF
-	TRBD2	TRBV7-2	TRBJ2-7	TGTGCCAGCAGCTTAGGCGGGACTAGCAGGGAGCAGTACTTC	CASSLGGTSREQYF
-	-	TRBV4-2	TRBJ1-2	TGTGCCAGCAGCCAGGAACGGACTGAGTTCGGCTACACCTTC	CASSQERTEFGYTF
few	-	TRBV5-6	TRBJ2-4	TGTGCCAGCAGCATGGGAGTGGCCAAAAACATTCAGTACTTC	CASSMGVAKNIQYF
-	-	TRBV6-6	TRBJ2-7	TGTGCCAGCAGTTATCCCGGACAGTCCTCCTACGAGCAGTACTTC	CASSYPGQSSYEQYF
-	TRBD2	TRBV5-1	TRBJ2-3	TGCGCCAGCAGCTTGGTCCCTAGCGGGAGTGGCACAGATACGCAGTATTTT	CASSLVPSGSGTDTQYF